The 32 T cell receptor beta chains in this list originate from one sample, sequenced in a study of human T cells and chemical hapten exposure. Documented time point: patch test 2, 6 weeks after DPC sensitization. Documented treatment: therapeutic diphenylcyclopropenone sensitization with weekly scalp DPC. Via MiXCR, TCRdb re-called the RACE reads, giving one row per CDR3 protein. The sample shows about 82,000 distinct CDR3 sequences, 6% to 8.5% of them seen only once. The sample in question was whole blood, obtained in connection with sensitization to the hapten diphenylcyclopropenone (DPC). These receptors were obtained from a woman between 25 and 40 years old with alopecia areata. Some clones in this sample may be carry-over from other donors' samples.

This clonotype was seen at least ten times. The V gene is TRBV4-2, the J gene TRBJ2-5; 10 positions agree with TRBD1. The CDR3 runs to 16 residues. Germline lookup yields CDR1 LGHNA and CDR2 YNFKEQ. The V gene end was trimmed by 0 bases and the J gene end by 6 bases; junction bases not matched to a gene: 7. In DNA, the CDR3 is TGTGCCAGCAGCCAAGATGTGTACGACAGGGGGCAGACCCAGTACTTC. It translates to CASSQDVYDRGQTQYF.

As regards this clonotype: One base away lies a much larger clone, so this may be a sequencing read error. Here the CDR3 DNA reads TGTGCCAGCACCCCAGGCAGCAGGAGCAATCAGCCCCAGCATTTT. Translating gives CASTPGSRSNQPQHF. The rearrangement uses TRBV12-3 or TRBV12-4 and TRBJ1-5; D ambiguous. The CDR3 has 15 amino acids. The V end lost 7 bases, the J end lost 1 base, and 14 bases lay between the germline ends.

This clonotype was picked up many times. The chain carries TRBV30 and TRBJ2-1; D call uncertain. With 0 bases removed from V and 7 bases from J, the gap between germline ends came to 7 bases. Germline V gene data show CDR1 as GTSNPN and CDR2 as SVGIG (reference sequence). The CDR3 is made up of 12 amino acids. The CDR3 reads CAWSVNLNEQFF. CDR3 bases: TGTGCCTGGAGTGTAAACTTAAATGAGCAGTTCTTC.

This clonotype came up many times. The chain recombines TRBV5-4 with TRBJ2-2, with D unresolved. V was clipped by 5 bases and J by 1 base, with 12 bases between them. The germline V gene has CDR1 SGHNT and CDR2 YYREEE (reference sequence). The CDR3 runs to 15 residues. CDR3 nucleotides: TGTGCCAGCAGTTCCTCCCGTCGGAACACCGGGGAGCTGTTTTTT. The encoded protein is CASSSSRRNTGELFF.

This clonotype was observed at least ten times. The gene calls are TRBV29-1 and TRBJ2-5, with 9 bases matching TRBD1. Per germline, CDR1 SQVTM and CDR2 ANQGSEA. Unmatched junction bases numbered 7, after V lost 6 bases and J lost 5 bases. The CDR3 runs 13 residues. The CDR3 loop is CSVVQGATETQYF. The DNA for the CDR3 is TGCAGCGTCGTACAGGGGGCGACGGAGACCCAGTACTTC.

In this sample, this clonotype turned up many times. This chain connects TRBV6-6 to TRBJ1-2, with D possibly TRBD1 on 5 matching bases. The CDR3 loop spans 14 amino acids. Germline CDR1 reads MNHNY; CDR2 reads SVGAGI (reference sequence). The V end lost 6 bases, the J end lost 4 bases, and 15 bases lay between the germline ends. The DNA for the CDR3 is TGTGCCAGCAGCCCGGGACGGACCTTCTATGGCTACACCTTC. Translation gives CASSPGRTFYGYTF.

The V call is TRBV6-1, the J call TRBJ2-2; 9 nucleotides align to TRBD2. V dropped 7 bases and J dropped 8; count of bases not matched to a gene: 8. The CDR3 totals 14 residues. CDR1 and CDR2 from the germline V gene are MNHNS and SASEGT. This chain's CDR3 is CASTQTSGYGELFF. The CDR3 DNA is TGTGCCAGCACCCAGACTAGCGGTTATGGGGAGCTGTTTTTT.

This clonotype was seen at least ten times. The J gene is TRBJ1-1, the V gene TRBV18, with D hard to call. The CDR3 has 11 amino acids. Germline CDR1 and CDR2: KGHSH and LQKENI. The ends were cut back, 5 bases at V and 7 bases at J, with 8 bases in the middle. CDR3 coding DNA: TGTGCCAGCTCAGTAGGCGATGAAGCTTTCTTT. Translated: CASSVGDEAFF.

This clonotype was detected ten times or more. The rearrangement links TRBV12-3 or TRBV12-4 to TRBJ2-3; D is perhaps TRBD2 (6 bases). With 5 bases removed from V and 4 bases from J, the gap between germline ends came to 13 bases. This CDR3 region has 14 residues. The CDR3: CASSKTSPADTQYF. The CDR3 region has the DNA TGTGCCAGCAGTAAGACTAGTCCCGCAGATACGCAGTATTTT.

The gene calls are TRBV5-1 and TRBJ2-3; a weak D match, TRBD2 (5 bases). CDR3 size: 15 residues. V shed 1 base and J shed 2 bases, with 11 bases lying between them. Germline loops: CDR1 SGHRS, CDR2 YFSETQ. This chain's CDR3 is CASSLFLADTDTQYF. In DNA form, the CDR3 reads TGCGCCAGCAGCTTGTTCCTAGCCGACACAGATACGCAGTATTTT.

The genes are TRBV7-9 and TRBJ2-5, with no clear D. Germline lookup yields CDR1 SEHNR and CDR2 FQNEAQ (reference sequence). Trimming removed 1 base from V and 5 bases from J, with 11 bases in between. There are 14 residues in the CDR3. The CDR3 DNA sequence: TGTGCCAGCAGCTTAGAACCTCCTTGGGAGACCCAGTACTTC. Amino acids: CASSLEPPWETQYF.

The chain links TRBV12-5 to TRBJ1-4, with a tentative D call TRBD1 (6 bases). V lost 5 bases, J lost 8 bases, and 15 bases lay in between. The CDR3 contains 14 residues. The germline V gene encodes CDR1 LGHNT and CDR2 FRNRAP. The CDR3 DNA reads as TGTGCTAGTGGTCTGGGGGCCCCGGGGGAAAAACTGTTTTTT. Amino acids: CASGLGAPGEKLFF.

This clonotype was seen at least ten times. The chain links TRBV2 to TRBJ1-5; D is unclear. The germline V gene has CDR1 SNHLY and CDR2 FYNNEI. This CDR3 comprises 14 residues. V dropped 2 bases and J dropped 3 bases, with 8 bases sitting between them. Here the CDR3 DNA reads TGTGCCAGCAGTGAACTACAGACCAATCAGCCCCAGCATTTT. Its protein is CASSELQTNQPQHF.

This clonotype occurred many times. The chain has TRBV20-1 and TRBJ1-4; D gene uncertain. Germline V gene data show CDR1 as DFQATT and CDR2 as SNEGSKA (reference sequence). The CDR3 spans 12 residues. V dropped 6 bases and J dropped 5 bases, with 10 bases sitting between them. Here the CDR3 DNA reads TGCAGTGCCAACGACGGGAATGAAAAACTGTTTTTT. Translated, it gives CSANDGNEKLFF.

This chain links TRBV6-1 with TRBJ2-3; 7 nucleotides align to TRBD1. This CDR3 is built from 14 residues. The ends lost 4 bases at V and 2 bases at J; junction bases unmatched: 3. From germline, CDR1 is MNHNS and CDR2 SASEGT. The CDR3 is CASSATGDTDTQYF. The CDR3 region has the DNA TGTGCCAGCAGTGCCACAGGGGACACAGATACGCAGTATTTT.

The V call is TRBV27, the J call TRBJ2-6; D might be TRBD2 (5 bases). The CDR3 spans 15 residues. Trimming stripped 7 bases from V and 3 bases from J, with 13 bases between. Germline V gene sequence: CDR1 MNHEY, CDR2 SMNVEV (reference sequence). DNA of the CDR3: TGTGCCAGCATAGGTCGGGGTAGTGGGGCCAACGTCCTGACTTTC. Protein product: CASIGRGSGANVLTF.

This clonotype has a count of ten or more. This chain joins TRBV11-2 and TRBJ1-2; D might be TRBD1 (5 bases). Germline V lookup: CDR1 SGHAT, CDR2 FQNNGV. This CDR3 region has 12 residues. Trimming left V 3 bases short and J 8 bases short, with 10 bases between. CDR3 region: CASSFSGTGYTF. The CDR3 DNA reads as TGTGCCAGCAGCTTTTCAGGGACCGGCTACACCTTC. The whole variable domain, filled in from reference TRBV11-2 and TRBJ1-2, reads EAGVAQSPRYKIIEKRQSVAFWCNPISGHATLYWYQQILGQGPKLLIQFQNNGVVDDSQLPKDRFSAERLKGVDSTLKIQPAKLEDSAVYLCASSFSGTGYTFGSGTRLTVV.

This clonotype was counted many times. V usage is TRBV5-6 and J usage is TRBJ1-3; D gene uncertain. Looked up from germline, CDR1 is SGHDT and CDR2 is YYEEEE. Trimming cost V 4 bases and J 0 bases, with 11 bases left between them. The CDR3 is 15 amino acids. CDR3 protein: CASSTIQYSGNTIYF. As DNA, the CDR3 is TGTGCCAGCAGCACGATTCAGTACTCTGGAAACACCATATATTTT.

This clonotype came up many times. The V and J genes are TRBV2 and TRBJ2-7, with a weak D call TRBD2 (7 bases). Germline V lookup: CDR1 SNHLY, CDR2 FYNNEI. This CDR3 region has 15 residues. The V gene lost 4 bases and the J gene lost 4 bases, with 17 bases spanning the gap. The CDR3: CASSVSGGAGYEQYF. For the CDR3, the DNA is TGTGCCAGCAGTGTTTCGGGGGGCGCTGGGTACGAGCAGTACTTC.

This clonotype was found many times. The chain combines TRBV5-1 with TRBJ2-7, with D uncertain. The CDR3 is made up of 11 amino acids. Germline lookup yields CDR1 SGHRS and CDR2 YFSETQ. V was trimmed by 4 bases and J by 7 bases, leaving 9 bases between them. CDR3 sequence reads: CASSLGLEQYF. The CDR3 DNA reads as TGCGCCAGCAGCCTCGGATTAGAGCAGTACTTC.

The V gene is TRBV20-1, the J gene TRBJ2-2; D unresolved. Trimming took 1 base from V and 1 from J, leaving 7 bases between them. The CDR3 is 14 residues long. Germline assignment: CDR1 DFQATT and CDR2 SNEGSKA (reference sequence). CDR3 protein: CSARGRQNTGELFF. CDR3 nucleotides: TGCAGTGCTAGAGGGCGACAGAACACCGGGGAGCTGTTTTTT.

There are many counts of this clonotype. This chain uses TRBV6-5 with TRBJ2-2; D may correspond to TRBD1 or TRBD2 (5 bases each). Germline V gene data show CDR1 as MNHEY and CDR2 as SVGAGI. The CDR3 extends over 14 amino acids. V dropped 9 bases and J dropped 0 bases, with 11 bases sitting between them. CDR3 DNA sequence: TGTGCCAGGTGGGGGACGTCGAACACCGGGGAGCTGTTTTTT. Amino acid sequence: CARWGTSNTGELFF.

This sequence joins TRBV21-1 and TRBJ1-6. TRBV21-1 has pseudogene status. The CDR3 covers 16 residues. In nucleotides, the CDR3 is TGTGCCAGCAGCAAACCGGCAGTTAGGGCTAATTCACCCCTCCACTTT. It specifies CASSKPAVRANSPLHF.

The V and J genes are TRBV2 and TRBJ2-7, with TRBD2 matching over 12 bases. CDR1 SNHLY and CDR2 FYNNEI come from the germline V gene. Trimming removed 8 bases from V and 4 bases from J; junction bases left unmatched: 12. The CDR3 spans 16 residues. The CDR3 region is CASLLAGGPPRYEQYF. The CDR3 coding sequence is TGTGCCAGCCTTCTAGCGGGGGGGCCGCCAAGATACGAGCAGTACTTC. Full variable domain (remainder filled in from reference TRBV2 and TRBJ2-7): EPEVTQTPSHQVTQMGQEVILRCVPISNHLYFYWYRQILGQKVEFLVSFYNNEISEKSEIFDDQFSVERPDGSNFTLKIRSTKLEDSAMYFCASLLAGGPPRYEQYFGPGTRLTVT.

This clonotype showed up just a few times. The chain is built from TRBV5-1 and TRBJ1-1; TRBD1 might be the D (5 bases). V was clipped by 1 base and J by 4 bases, with 8 bases between them. The CDR3 is 13 amino acids. Germline V gives CDR1 SGHRS, CDR2 YFSETQ. CDR3 loop: CASSLKGITEAFF. DNA of the CDR3: TGCGCCAGCAGCTTGAAGGGGATCACTGAAGCTTTCTTT.

The table lists this clonotype with many counts. V usage is TRBV20-1 and J usage is TRBJ1-1, with TRBD1 matching 7 bases. The germline V gene encodes CDR1 DFQATT and CDR2 SNEGSKA (reference sequence). Trimming cost V 2 bases and J 2 bases; bases outside gene matches: 8. There are 15 residues in the CDR3. DNA for the CDR3: TGCAGTGCTAGACGCTATGGGACAGTCAACACTGAAGCTTTCTTT. It specifies CSARRYGTVNTEAFF.

The chain employs TRBV18 and TRBJ1-1; tentative D call: TRBD1 (5 bases). Germline CDR1 reads KGHSH; CDR2 reads LQKENI. The CDR3 length is 12 residues. Trimming pared 2 bases from V and 8 bases from J, leaving 9 bases between. CDR3 protein: CASSPVGQEAFF. In nucleotides, the CDR3 is TGTGCCAGCTCACCAGTAGGACAAGAAGCTTTCTTT. Filled out from reference TRBV18 and TRBJ1-1, the complete variable domain reads NAGVMQNPRHLVRRRGQEARLRCSPMKGHSHVYWYRQLPEEGLKFMVYLQKENIIDESGMPKERFSAEFPKEGPSILRIQQVVRGDSAAYFCASSPVGQEAFFGQGTRLTVV.

At least ten counts were recorded for this clonotype. V usage is TRBV6-1 and J usage is TRBJ1-4, with D perhaps matching TRBD1 (6 bases). The length of the CDR3 is 15 residues. Germline V gene sequence: CDR1 MNHNS, CDR2 SASEGT. V lost 3 bases, J lost 5 bases, and 13 bases lay in between. The CDR3 DNA reads as TGTGCCAGCAGTGATAGCGGGACACCAAATGAAAAACTGTTTTTT. It yields the protein CASSDSGTPNEKLFF.

The chain carries TRBV7-9 and TRBJ2-1; D is possibly TRBD1 (6 bases). Deletions cut 7 bases from V and 6 bases from J, with 13 bases between. From germline, CDR1 is SEHNR and CDR2 FQNEAQ (reference sequence). This CDR3 has 13 residues. This CDR3 is CASTRSGVNEQFF. For the CDR3, the DNA is TGTGCCAGCACTAGGTCAGGGGTCAATGAGCAGTTCTTC. Full variable domain (rest looked up from reference TRBV7-9 and TRBJ2-1): DTGVSQNPRHKITKRGQNVTFRCDPISEHNRLYWYRQTLGQGPEFLTYFQNEAQLEKSRLLSDRFSAERPKGSFSTLEIQRTEQGDSAMYLCASTRSGVNEQFFGPGTRLTVL.

This clonotype was counted at least ten times. The chain combines TRBV7-9 with TRBJ2-3, with D possibly called TRBD1 or TRBD2 (5 bases each). The CDR3 runs 16 residues. V was cut by 5 bases and J by 2 bases, with 17 bases left in between. Germline V CDR1 and CDR2: SEHNR, FQNEAQ (reference sequence). Here the CDR3 reads CASSRDLRDLTDTQYF. The CDR3 region has the DNA TGTGCCAGCAGCCGGGACCTCAGGGATCTCACAGATACGCAGTATTTT.

The chain carries TRBV12-5 and TRBJ1-5; D not certain. V shed 6 bases and J shed 5 bases, with 14 bases lying between them. Per germline, CDR1 LGHNT and CDR2 FRNRAP. The CDR3 spans 14 residues. CDR3 sequence (DNA): TGTGCTAGTGGGCCAAAATTGGGCGATCAGCCCCAGCATTTT. It codes for CASGPKLGDQPQHF. Full variable domain (remainder filled in from reference TRBV12-5 and TRBJ1-5): DARVTQTPRHKVTEMGQEVTMRCQPILGHNTVFWYRQTMMQGLELLAYFRNRAPLDDSGMPKDRFSAEMPDATLATLKIQPSEPRDSAVYFCASGPKLGDQPQHFGDGTRLSIL.

This clonotype was counted between two and nine times. This chain links TRBV20-1 with TRBJ1-2; D might be TRBD1 (5 bases). The ends were cut back, 3 bases at V and 1 base at J, with 15 bases in the middle. The CDR3 runs to 15 residues. Per the germline V gene, CDR1 is DFQATT and CDR2 is SNEGSKA (reference sequence). The CDR3 region has the DNA TGCAGTGCTAGTACAATCCGGGACGGTAACTATGGCTACACCTTC. Translated, it gives CSASTIRDGNYGYTF.